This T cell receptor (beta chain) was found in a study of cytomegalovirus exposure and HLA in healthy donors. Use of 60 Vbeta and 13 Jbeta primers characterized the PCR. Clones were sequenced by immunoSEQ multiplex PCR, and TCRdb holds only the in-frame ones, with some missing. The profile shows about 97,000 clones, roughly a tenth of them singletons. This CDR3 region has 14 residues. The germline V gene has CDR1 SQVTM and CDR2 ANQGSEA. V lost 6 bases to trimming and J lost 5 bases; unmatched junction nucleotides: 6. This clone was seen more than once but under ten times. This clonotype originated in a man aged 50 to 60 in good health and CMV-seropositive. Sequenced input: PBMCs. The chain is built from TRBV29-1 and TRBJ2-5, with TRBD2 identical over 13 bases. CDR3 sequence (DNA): TGCAGCGTCCTCGGACTAGCGGGAGTTGAGACCCAGTACTTC. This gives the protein CSVLGLAGVETQYF. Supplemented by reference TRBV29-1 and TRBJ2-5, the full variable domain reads SAVISQKPSRDICQRGTSLTIQCQVDSQVTMMFWYRQQPGQSLTLIATANQGSEATYESGFVIDKFPISRPNLTFSTLTVSNMSPEDSSIYLCSVLGLAGVETQYFGPGTRLLVL.